Listed here is a single T cell receptor (beta chain). The target antigen is unknown. Some clones are missing from TCRdb's copy, which holds only in-frame ones; the method was immunoSEQ multiplex PCR. Seen here are some 76,000 clones, about four fifths observed once, and the top ten hold less than 7%. This record comes from a study of radiation and T cells in renal cell carcinoma. Overall study: Nephrectomy followed 15 Gy stereotactic body radiation by 4 weeks. The study's findings and limits: From baseline, blood top tumor clonotypes peaked at 2 weeks post-radiation.

Time point: blood 2 weeks post-SBRT. Stated treatment: 15 Gy SBRT to primary tumor, nephrectomy 4 weeks later. Blood was sampled at baseline, 2 weeks and 4 weeks after SBRT. Germline V gene sequence: CDR1 SNHLY, CDR2 FYNNEI. The CDR3 loop spans 12 amino acids. V lost 2 bases and J lost 9, with 8 bases in between. The source material was blood, sampled from a patient whose treatment included radiotherapy and nephrectomy. The V call is TRBV2, the J call TRBJ2-1; no clear D. This receptor was taken from a man aged 55 to 70 with renal cell carcinoma. DNA for the CDR3: TGTGCCAGCAGTGAACGGCGCGGTGAGCAGTTCTTC. Translating it yields CASSERRGEQFF.